The 17 T cell receptor beta chains listed next were all sequenced from one sample in a study of shared clonotypes between healthy human individuals. The protocol was immunoSEQ multiplex PCR, while the TCRdb copy is restricted to in-frame clones and leaves out a portion. Seen here are some 690,000 clones, roughly 91% observed once, and the top ten hold roughly 36%. Sample: memory CD8+ T cells from PBMCs. The sample's subset: CD45RO+ cells pooled with CCR7-negative TemRA cells. These receptors were collected from a man aged 18 to 29 in good health. Some clones in this sample may be carry-over from other donors' samples.

The rearrangement uses TRBV4-1 and TRBJ1-1; TRBD1 matches 7 bases. This CDR3 comprises 12 residues. V was clipped by 1 base and J by 12 bases; unmatched bases: 5. The germline gives CDR1 MGHRA, CDR2 YSYEKL. The CDR3 DNA follows: TGCGCCAGCAGCCAAGGACAGGGCGGGTCTTTCTTT. Translated: CASSQGQGGSFF.

The V and J genes are TRBV25-1 and TRBJ1-4, with a weak D call TRBD1 (6 bases). Germline CDR1 MGHDK, CDR2 SYGVNS. The CDR3 is 16 residues long. V shed 3 bases and J shed 0 bases, with 11 bases lying between them. This chain's CDR3 is CASSDLRTATNEKLFF. For the CDR3, the DNA is TGTGCCAGCAGTGACTTAAGGACAGCAACTAATGAAAAACTGTTTTTT.

This clone was detected only a few times. V usage is TRBV7-6 and J usage is TRBJ2-7, with 8 bases matching TRBD1. CDR3 size: 15 residues. Germline V CDR1 and CDR2: SGHVS, FNYEAQ. V was clipped by 4 bases and J by 2 bases; unmatched bases: 7. In DNA form, the CDR3 reads TGTGCCAGCAGCTACCCGGGACAGGCAACCTACGAGCAGTACTTC. It specifies CASSYPGQATYEQYF.

The genes are TRBV2 and TRBJ2-1; 9 bases fit TRBD2. CDR3 length: 14 amino acids. CDR1 is SNHLY and CDR2 is FYNNEI in the germline V gene. Trimming took 3 bases from V and 8 from J; bases not matched to a gene: 5. DNA for the CDR3: TGTGCCAGCAGTGAGGGACTAGCTCGGTATGAGCAGTTCTTC. It specifies CASSEGLARYEQFF.

This chain connects TRBV28 to TRBJ1-2, with 11 bases that match TRBD1. The CDR3 is made up of 15 amino acids. Germline trimming cut 7 bases from V and 7 bases from J; bases unmatched to any gene: 11. CDR1 and CDR2 (germline): MDHEN, SYDVKM. CDR3 in amino acids: CASNLGQGANFGYTF. DNA for the CDR3: TGTGCCAGCAACCTCGGACAGGGGGCCAATTTTGGCTACACCTTC.

This clone appeared a single time. The CDR3 nucleotides are TGTGCCAGCAGCCCCGGGACGTACTCCACAGATACGCAGTATTTT. Its translation: CASSPGTYSTDTQYF. The J gene is TRBJ2-3, the V gene TRBV6-5; D may correspond to TRBD1 or TRBD2 (5 bases each). Germline values: CDR1 MNHEY, CDR2 SVGAGI. The V and J ends lost 6 bases and 2 bases respectively, with 15 bases between them. The length of the CDR3 is 15 residues.

This chain uses TRBV7-3 with TRBJ1-5, with no clear D. Germline loops: CDR1 SGHTA, CDR2 FQGTGA. The CDR3 is 13 amino acids. Trimming pared 3 bases from V and 3 bases from J, leaving 6 bases between. The CDR3 coding sequence is TGTGCCAGCAGCTTTGCGGCCAATCAGCCCCAGCATTTT. It yields the protein CASSFAANQPQHF.

V gene TRBV9 combines with J gene TRBJ1-2; tentatively, D is TRBD1 (5 bases). CDR1 and CDR2 from the germline V gene are SGDLS and YYNGEE. Trimming pared 4 bases from V and 4 bases from J, leaving 11 bases between. This CDR3 is 13 amino acids long. The CDR3 region is CASSSRDLYGYTF. The CDR3 DNA follows: TGTGCCAGCAGCTCCCGGGACCTCTATGGCTACACCTTC.

The chain joins TRBV7-9 to TRBJ2-7; D tentatively reads TRBD1 or TRBD2 (5 bases each). The CDR3 length is 17 residues. Trimming removed 2 bases from V and 6 bases from J, with 23 bases in between. Per the germline V gene, CDR1 is SEHNR and CDR2 is FQNEAQ (reference sequence). The CDR3 here is CASSLRGLAPGVGEQYF. Written as DNA, the CDR3 is TGTGCCAGCAGCTTAAGGGGTTTAGCGCCCGGTGTGGGCGAGCAGTACTTC.

This chain links TRBV29-1 with TRBJ2-1; D gene uncertain. V was shortened by 1 base and J by 0 bases, with 7 bases between the two germline ends. Germline CDR1 is SQVTM and CDR2 is ANQGSEA. CDR3 length: 14 amino acids. In DNA, the CDR3 is TGCAGCGTTGAAGGTTCGCACTCCTACAATGAGCAGTTCTTC. It encodes CSVEGSHSYNEQFF.

The V gene is TRBV10-3, the J gene TRBJ1-2; the match to TRBD1 covers 10 bases. The CDR3 consists of 17 residues. Losses at the gene ends were 2 bases for V and 8 bases for J; bases not matched to a gene: 14. The V gene's germline CDR1 is ENHRY and CDR2 SYGVKD. The chain's CDR3 is CAISETKTGTGAGGYTF. Written as DNA, the CDR3 is TGTGCCATCAGTGAGACAAAAACCGGGACAGGGGCCGGGGGCTACACCTTC.

V usage is TRBV4-3 and J usage is TRBJ1-1; D uncertain. Germline assignment: CDR1 LGHNA and CDR2 YSLEER. The CDR3 has 13 amino acids. V dropped 1 base and J dropped 4 bases, with 7 bases sitting between them. CDR3 DNA sequence: TGCGCCAGCAGCCAAGGCAAAGGCACTGAAGCTTTCTTT. Translating it yields CASSQGKGTEAFF.

The chain couples TRBV9 to TRBJ2-5, with TRBD2 matching over 14 bases. Per the germline V gene, CDR1 is SGDLS and CDR2 is YYNGEE. The CDR3 loop spans 16 amino acids. V gave up 3 bases and J gave up 5 bases; unmatched junction bases: 6. CDR3 nucleotides: TGTGCCAGCAGCGCGGGACTAGCGGGAGCGTGGGAGACCCAGTACTTC. Its translation: CASSAGLAGAWETQYF.

In its sample, this clone was seen once. The chain carries TRBV5-4 and TRBJ1-1; D call uncertain. This CDR3 region has 16 residues. In germline, CDR1 is SGHNT, CDR2 YYREEE (reference sequence). Trimming shortened V by 0 bases and J by 0 bases, and 12 bases separated the two germline ends. The CDR3 DNA sequence: TGTGCCAGCAGCTTGGTGGGAGAAGCCCTGAACACTGAAGCTTTCTTT. It specifies CASSLVGEALNTEAFF.

The chain is built from TRBV28 and TRBJ1-1, with D uncertain. V was pared by 4 bases and J by 5 bases, with 14 bases between. The CDR3 has 14 amino acids. Germline CDR1 MDHEN, CDR2 SYDVKM. CDR3 amino acids: CASSSWTLGTEAFF. Written as DNA, the CDR3 is TGTGCCAGCAGTTCCTGGACTCTAGGGACTGAAGCTTTCTTT.

The J gene is TRBJ1-2, the V gene TRBV5-4, with 8 bases fitting TRBD1. CDR3 size: 14 residues. Trimming removed 5 bases from V and 4 bases from J; junction bases left unmatched: 7. Germline CDR1 and CDR2: SGHNT and YYREEE (reference sequence). The CDR3 reads CASRPDRGPYGYTF. CDR3 DNA: TGTGCCAGCAGACCCGACAGGGGTCCCTATGGCTACACCTTC. The full variable domain, its missing parts supplied by reference TRBV5-4 and TRBJ1-2, is ETGVTQSPTHLIKTRGQQVTLRCSSQSGHNTVSWYQQALGQGPQFIFQYYREEENGRGNFPPRFSGLQFPNYSSELNVNALELDDSALYLCASRPDRGPYGYTFGSGTRLTVV.

The chain couples TRBV11-2 to TRBJ2-1; 7 nucleotides line up with TRBD2. This CDR3 is 16 amino acids long. The trim removed 5 bases at V and 1 base at J, leaving 8 bases unmatched. Germline assignment: CDR1 SGHAT and CDR2 FQNNGV. CDR3 sequence (DNA): TGTGCCAGCAGCCCGAAGCGGGGTCCTTCCTACAATGAGCAGTTCTTC. Amino acid sequence: CASSPKRGPSYNEQFF.